Following are 28 T cell receptor beta chains from one sample sequenced in a study of blood T cell repertoires in COVID-19. Sequencing was performed with immunoSEQ multiplex PCR; in TCRdb, only in-frame clones are kept and a portion is missing. The sample includes more than 200,000 clones, about 85% of them seen just once. Material for sequencing was peripheral blood. Source of these receptors: a man in his fifties or sixties with acute or convalescent COVID-19.

In DNA, the CDR3 is TGTGCCAGTAGTCATGGGGCAGGGGCCTACGAGCAGTACTTC. Protein product: CASSHGAGAYEQYF. The chain employs TRBV19 and TRBJ2-7; TRBD1 is a possible D gene (6 bases). Germline V gives CDR1 LNHDA, CDR2 SQIVND (reference sequence). V was shortened by 5 bases and J by 2 bases, with 13 bases between the two germline ends. This CDR3 comprises 14 residues.

V gene TRBV10-3 combines with J gene TRBJ2-3; 8 bases match TRBD2. This CDR3 comprises 16 residues. CDR1 is ENHRY, CDR2 SYGVKD, per germline. Trimming at V came to 2 bases and at J to 3 bases, leaving 7 bases not matched to a gene. CDR3 amino acids: CAISESGSGGTDTQYF. The CDR3 DNA follows: TGTGCCATCAGTGAGAGCGGGAGCGGGGGAACAGATACGCAGTATTTT.

This chain connects TRBV10-3 to TRBJ1-2; 7 positions match TRBD1. From germline, CDR1 is ENHRY and CDR2 SYGVKD. Trimming removed 4 bases from V and 4 bases from J; junction bases left unmatched: 6. This CDR3 comprises 14 residues. The CDR3 loop is CAISATGRGYGYTF. The CDR3 DNA is TGTGCCATCAGTGCGACAGGGAGAGGCTATGGCTACACCTTC.

This chain links TRBV6-5 with TRBJ2-2, with TRBD1 matching 7 bases. The CDR3 length is 16 residues. The J segment lost 4 bases and the V segment lost 2 bases, leaving 7 bases of the junction unmatched. Germline V gene data show CDR1 as MNHEY and CDR2 as SVGAGI. As DNA, the CDR3 is TGTGCCAGCAGTTACCCGACAGGGCCAACCACCGGGGAGCTGTTTTTT. It is translated as CASSYPTGPTTGELFF.

The chain uses TRBV12-5 and TRBJ2-7, with 10 positions matching TRBD1. Germline CDR1 and CDR2: LGHNT and FRNRAP. This CDR3 has 15 amino acids. J lost 2 bases, V lost 1 base, and 2 bases had no gene match. The CDR3 DNA reads as TGTGCTAGTGGTTTGGGGACAGGGGGAACCTACGAGCAGTACTTC. Translating gives CASGLGTGGTYEQYF.

The chain links TRBV19 to TRBJ2-1, with 7 bases lining up with TRBD2. The CDR3 runs 19 residues. The V and J ends lost 3 bases and 0 bases, in that order; junction bases with no gene match: 14. The germline gives CDR1 LNHDA, CDR2 SQIVND (reference sequence). CDR3 coding DNA: TGTGCCAGTAGTATGTCTCGCGGGAGCGCCACTTACTCCTACAATGAGCAGTTCTTC. Its protein product is CASSMSRGSATYSYNEQFF.

The chain recombines TRBV30 with TRBJ1-3, with D perhaps TRBD1 (6 bases). Germline values: CDR1 GTSNPN, CDR2 SVGIG (reference sequence). This CDR3 is 13 amino acids long. The CDR3 region is CALVGASGNTIYF. DNA of the CDR3: TGTGCACTGGTGGGGGCCTCTGGAAACACCATATATTTT.

The chain is built from TRBV20-1 and TRBJ2-7, with D perhaps matching TRBD2 (7 bases). Germline V gene lookup returns CDR1 DFQATT and CDR2 SNEGSKA (reference sequence). The length of the CDR3 is 12 residues. The ends were cut back, 3 bases at V and 5 bases at J, with 11 bases in the middle. The CDR3 spells CSASLGGDEQYF. CDR3 bases: TGCAGTGCTAGTTTAGGGGGGGACGAGCAGTACTTC.

J is TRBJ2-5 and V is TRBV5-5, with a tentative D call TRBD1 (5 bases). The CDR3 consists of 13 residues. V was shortened by 1 base and J by 5 bases, with 9 bases between the two germline ends. Germline V gene data show CDR1 as SGHKS and CDR2 as YYEKEE (reference sequence). The CDR3 region has the DNA TGTGCCAGCAGCTTGCCCAGGGCGGAGACCCAGTACTTC. It is translated as CASSLPRAETQYF.

The V call is TRBV19, the J call TRBJ2-3, with 8 bases aligning to TRBD1. Losses at the gene ends were 1 base for V and 2 bases for J; bases not matched to a gene: 8. The CDR3 length is 17 residues. Germline CDR1 and CDR2: LNHDA and SQIVND (reference sequence). The CDR3 DNA reads TGTGCCAGTAGTATAGCCAGGGGGCGCCGATTCACAGATACGCAGTATTTT. Translating it yields CASSIARGRRFTDTQYF.

The rearrangement uses TRBV29-1 and TRBJ1-2, with TRBD1 matching 10 bases. Per the germline V gene, CDR1 is SQVTM and CDR2 is ANQGSEA. V was pared by 3 bases and J by 0 bases, with 1 base of the junction left unmatched. The CDR3 is 14 amino acids. The CDR3 coding sequence is TGCAGCGTTGACGGGACAGGGGCTAACTATGGCTACACCTTC. This encodes CSVDGTGANYGYTF.

The V call is TRBV7-3, the J call TRBJ2-7; 11 bases fit TRBD1. Trimming at V came to 5 bases and at J to 7 bases, leaving 4 bases not matched to a gene. Per the germline V gene, CDR1 is SGHTA and CDR2 is FQGTGA. The CDR3 is made up of 13 amino acids. Here the CDR3 DNA reads TGTGCCAGCAGCACGGACAGGGGGCGTGAGCAGTACTTC. Amino acids: CASSTDRGREQYF.

J is TRBJ1-5 and V is TRBV7-8; the D gene is possibly TRBD1 (5 bases). The length of the CDR3 is 15 residues. With 1 base removed from V and 7 bases from J, the gap between germline ends came to 14 bases. Germline V gene data show CDR1 as SGHVS and CDR2 as FQNEAQ. In nucleotides, the CDR3 is TGTGCCAGCAGCTTAGATCCTTCAGGGTACCAGCCCCAGCATTTT. It is translated as CASSLDPSGYQPQHF. Based on the CDR3 plus reference TRBV7-8 and TRBJ1-5, the full variable domain is GAGVSQSPRYKVAKRGQDVALRCDPISGHVSLFWYQQALGQGPEFLTYFQNEAQLDKSGLPSDRFFAERPEGSVSTLKIQRTQQEDSAVYLCASSLDPSGYQPQHFGDGTRLSIL.

The chain links TRBV5-4 to TRBJ1-2; 9 bases fit TRBD1. The ends lost 0 bases at V and 7 bases at J; junction bases unmatched: 7. The CDR3 runs 15 residues. CDR1 is SGHNT and CDR2 is YYREEE in the germline V gene (reference sequence). CDR3 sequence reads: CASSLVTGGEVGYTF. The CDR3 DNA is TGTGCCAGCAGCTTGGTTACAGGGGGCGAGGTTGGCTACACCTTC.

The rearrangement links TRBV7-2 to TRBJ1-4, with 10 bases aligning to TRBD1. The CDR3 spans 18 residues. Trimming at V came to 4 bases and at J to 8 bases, leaving 16 bases not matched to a gene. CDR1 and CDR2 from the germline V gene are SGHTA and FQGNSA. CDR3 residues: CASSSGGLWGQGNEKLFF. For the CDR3, the DNA is TGTGCCAGCAGCTCAGGGGGACTTTGGGGACAGGGGAACGAAAAACTGTTTTTT.

The chain links TRBV10-1 to TRBJ1-1; possibly TRBD1 for D (6 bases). Germline CDR1 is WNHNN and CDR2 is SYGVQD (reference sequence). Deletions cut 6 bases from V and 1 base from J, with 9 bases between. The CDR3 is made up of 13 amino acids. The CDR3 nucleotides read TGCGCCAGCAGCCGACAGGCGAACACTGAAGCTTTCTTT. Translation: CASSRQANTEAFF.

The chain links TRBV3-1 (or the pseudogene TRBV3-2) to TRBJ2-5, with 7 nucleotides matching TRBD1. Per germline, CDR1 LGHDT and CDR2 YNNKEL (reference sequence). This CDR3 has 13 amino acids. The V segment lost 7 bases and the J segment 5 bases; nucleotides outside the gene matches: 7. The CDR3 bases are TGTGCCAGCATCACCCCCAGGGGGGAGACCCAGTACTTC. Encoded protein: CASITPRGETQYF.

The chain carries TRBV29-1 and TRBJ1-4; TRBD1 matches at 9 bases. Trimming cost V 5 bases and J 7 bases; bases outside gene matches: 8. Germline assignment: CDR1 SQVTM and CDR2 ANQGSEA. The CDR3 has 14 residues. The CDR3 loop is CSVTTGGGGEKLFF. The CDR3, as DNA: TGCAGCGTTACAACAGGGGGCGGCGGTGAAAAACTGTTTTTT. Variable domain in full (rest from reference TRBV29-1 and TRBJ1-4): SAVISQKPSRDICQRGTSLTIQCQVDSQVTMMFWYRQQPGQSLTLIATANQGSEATYESGFVIDKFPISRPNLTFSTLTVSNMSPEDSSIYLCSVTTGGGGEKLFFGSGTQLSVL.

The chain combines TRBV5-1 with TRBJ2-7; 8 nucleotides agree with TRBD1. CDR1 and CDR2 (germline): SGHRS, YFSETQ. The CDR3 extends over 15 amino acids. V lost 4 bases to trimming and J lost 4 bases; unmatched junction nucleotides: 10. The CDR3 is CASSPRGQGGYEQYF. The CDR3 coding sequence is TGCGCCAGCAGCCCCCGTGGACAGGGTGGTTACGAGCAGTACTTC.

This clone appeared once. The V call is TRBV10-3, the J call TRBJ2-2; D may be TRBD2 (6 bases). V lost 10 bases and J lost 0, with 9 bases in between. Germline loops: CDR1 ENHRY, CDR2 SYGVKD. The CDR3 sequence is 13 residues long. Written as DNA, the CDR3 is TGTGCCACCCGGGGGACGAACACCGGGGAGCTGTTTTTT. Its protein is CATRGTNTGELFF.

V usage is TRBV18 and J usage is TRBJ1-1; 8 bases match TRBD1. The CDR3 extends over 17 amino acids. Germline V gives CDR1 KGHSH, CDR2 LQKENI. V shed 8 bases, J shed 3 bases, and the junction held 17 bases outside the gene matches. CDR3 coding DNA: TGTGCCAGCACCCCCGCACAGGGGGGCGGTCGGGACACTGAAGCTTTCTTT. Amino acids: CASTPAQGGGRDTEAFF.

This clone showed up just a few times. The chain is built from TRBV10-2 and TRBJ2-3, with 7 bases fitting TRBD2. Germline V CDR1 and CDR2: WSHSY, SAAADI. V dropped 6 bases and J dropped 4; count of bases not matched to a gene: 4. There are 13 residues in the CDR3. The CDR3 is CASRGDYPDTQYF. CDR3 coding DNA: TGCGCCAGCAGAGGGGACTACCCAGATACGCAGTATTTT.

The chain carries TRBV6-1 and TRBJ1-5, with TRBD1 as a possible D gene (5 bases). Trimming cost V 2 bases and J 3 bases, with 14 bases left between them. The CDR3 loop spans 16 amino acids. Germline CDR1 and CDR2: MNHNS and SASEGT. CDR3 DNA sequence: TGTGCCAGCAGTGAACACGGCGGGGCATCCAATCAGCCCCAGCATTTT. Protein product: CASSEHGGASNQPQHF.

The chain is built from TRBV30 and TRBJ1-6, with TRBD1 matching over 9 bases. The junction had 3 bases not matched to a gene; V was cut back by 8 bases and J by 7 bases. CDR1 is GTSNPN, CDR2 SVGIG, per germline (reference sequence). This CDR3 is 12 amino acids long. The CDR3 bases are TGTGCCGGCGGACAGGGGAATTCACCCCTCCACTTT. Its translation is CAGGQGNSPLHF.

In this sample, this clone turned up once. The rearrangement uses TRBV7-2 and TRBJ1-4; a weak D match, TRBD1 (5 bases). The CDR3 contains 15 residues. V lost 2 bases, J lost 2 bases, and 9 bases lay in between. Germline V gene sequence: CDR1 SGHTA, CDR2 FQGNSA. DNA for the CDR3: TGTGCCAGCAGCTTATCGGGGGAGACTAATGAAAAACTGTTTTTT. It specifies CASSLSGETNEKLFF.

Concerning this clone: Additional DNA sequences in this sample encode the identical CDR3. CDR3 sequence reads: CASSPPGGSNQPQHF. The CDR3 DNA follows: TGTGCCAGCTCACCACCTGGAGGTTCCAATCAGCCCCAGCATTTT. The V gene is TRBV18, the J gene TRBJ1-5; D gene uncertain. Germline values: CDR1 KGHSH, CDR2 LQKENI. The V end was cut by 0 bases, the J end by 3 bases, with 9 bases between. This CDR3 has 15 amino acids. The entire variable domain, with the rest obtained from reference TRBV18 and TRBJ1-5, is as follows: NAGVMQNPRHLVRRRGQEARLRCSPMKGHSHVYWYRQLPEEGLKFMVYLQKENIIDESGMPKERFSAEFPKEGPSILRIQQVVRGDSAAYFCASSPPGGSNQPQHFGDGTRLSIL.

This chain links TRBV5-1 with TRBJ2-7, with TRBD2 matching 9 bases. Unmatched junction bases numbered 7, after V lost 5 bases and J lost 1 base. The CDR3 spans 15 residues. From germline, CDR1 is SGHRS and CDR2 YFSETQ. CDR3 DNA sequence: TGCGCCAGCAGGCGACAGCGGGAGGATTCCTACGAGCAGTACTTC. Protein sequence: CASRRQREDSYEQYF.

V and J are TRBV3-1 (or the pseudogene TRBV3-2) and TRBJ2-7; perhaps TRBD2 as D (7 bases). Looked up from germline, CDR1 is LGHDT and CDR2 is YNNKEL (reference sequence). This CDR3 spans 14 amino acids. With 1 base removed from V and 4 bases from J, the gap between germline ends came to 11 bases. The CDR3 DNA sequence: TGTGCCAGCAGCCAAGGGGGGGGCCTATACGAGCAGTACTTC. Amino acid sequence: CASSQGGGLYEQYF.